Below, 14 T cell receptor beta chains from the same sample are listed, as sequenced in a study of blood T cell repertoires in COVID-19. TCRdb keeps only in-frame clones here, not all; method: immunoSEQ multiplex PCR. Of some 200,000 clones in the sample, 80% to 90% are singletons; the top ten hold about 1.5%. The sequenced sample consisted of peripheral blood. The receptors here all came from a woman aged 35 to 49 who had recovered from COVID-19.

This clone occurred once. The chain is built from TRBV19 and TRBJ1-1, with D hard to call. The V gene lost 8 bases and the J gene lost 6 bases, with 13 bases spanning the gap. The CDR3 runs to 12 residues. Germline CDR1 is LNHDA and CDR2 is SQIVND (reference sequence). This CDR3 is CASGSERAEAFF. The CDR3, as DNA: TGTGCCAGTGGGAGTGAAAGGGCTGAAGCTTTCTTT.

V and J are TRBV18 and TRBJ1-1, with 9 bases fitting TRBD1. The CDR3 consists of 14 residues. Germline V CDR1 and CDR2: KGHSH, LQKENI. The trim removed 3 bases at V and 6 bases at J, leaving 5 bases unmatched. The CDR3 DNA reads TGTGCCAGCTCACCGGGGGACAGGGCTGCTGAAGCTTTCTTT. It codes for CASSPGDRAAEAFF.

The chain combines TRBV25-1 with TRBJ1-4, with D uncertain. CDR1 MGHDK and CDR2 SYGVNS come from the germline V gene. The CDR3 is 14 amino acids. V shed 4 bases and J shed 7 bases, with 13 bases lying between them. The CDR3 DNA reads TGTGCCAGCAGTGCCGACCGGCCGGGTGAAAAACTGTTTTTT. This sequence encodes CASSADRPGEKLFF.

V usage is TRBV5-1 and J usage is TRBJ1-2; perhaps TRBD1 as D (6 bases). The germline V gene encodes CDR1 SGHRS and CDR2 YFSETQ. V was clipped by 4 bases and J by 4 bases, with 17 bases between them. The CDR3 spans 15 residues. CDR3 DNA sequence: TGCGCCAGCAGCCGGCGGGGGGGCGCGACCTATGGCTACACCTTC. Translating gives CASSRRGGATYGYTF.

The rearrangement uses TRBV7-9 and TRBJ2-1; D unclear. Germline values: CDR1 SEHNR, CDR2 FQNEAQ (reference sequence). The germline V and J ends were trimmed by 5 bases and 6 bases, with 17 bases remaining between them. This CDR3 comprises 15 residues. The CDR3 spells CASSLRGQSGNEQFF. The CDR3 DNA follows: TGTGCCAGCAGCCTGCGAGGTCAGTCTGGCAATGAGCAGTTCTTC. Together with reference TRBV7-9 and TRBJ2-1, the CDR3 gives the full variable domain: DTGVSQNPRHKITKRGQNVTFRCDPISEHNRLYWYRQTLGQGPEFLTYFQNEAQLEKSRLLSDRFSAERPKGSFSTLEIQRTEQGDSAMYLCASSLRGQSGNEQFFGPGTRLTVL.

The genes are TRBV6-5 and TRBJ2-3; D perhaps matches TRBD2 (7 bases). The germline CDR1 and CDR2 sequences are MNHEY and SVGAGI. Between the trimmed V and J ends, which lost 6 bases and 0 bases, there was a span of 10 bases. The CDR3 is made up of 14 amino acids. The DNA for the CDR3 is TGTGCCAGCAGCGGGGGGCGTAGCACAGATACGCAGTATTTT. Translation gives CASSGGRSTDTQYF.

J is TRBJ1-3 and V is TRBV9, with D possibly matching TRBD1 (5 bases). The germline CDR1 and CDR2 sequences are SGDLS and YYNGEE. V lost 4 bases to trimming and J lost 4 bases, with 12 bases between them. The CDR3 contains 14 residues. CDR3 region: CASSPDRLGNTIYF. CDR3 DNA: TGTGCCAGCAGCCCCGACAGATTAGGAAACACCATATATTTT.

The J gene is TRBJ1-1, the V gene TRBV5-1, with 7 bases matching TRBD1. Germline CDR1 SGHRS, CDR2 YFSETQ. J was trimmed by 4 bases and V by 3 bases; bases with no gene match: 9. The CDR3 loop spans 15 amino acids. CDR3 nucleotides: TGCGCCAGCAGCTCAGGAGGGGGCTGGATCACTGAAGCTTTCTTT. This codes for CASSSGGGWITEAFF.

The chain links TRBV7-9 to TRBJ2-4; 15 bases align to TRBD2. Unmatched junction bases numbered 13, after V lost 5 bases and J lost 11 bases. CDR1 and CDR2 (germline): SEHNR, FQNEAQ (reference sequence). The CDR3 totals 17 residues. The CDR3 DNA is TGTGCCAGCAGCCTCGGGACTAGCGGGGGGAGGGACAATCTTCAGTACTTC. Amino acids: CASSLGTSGGRDNLQYF.

V is TRBV11-1 and J is TRBJ2-7; 7 bases are shared with TRBD1. V was pared by 1 base and J by 2 bases, with 2 bases of the junction left unmatched. Germline V gene data show CDR1 as SGHAT and CDR2 as FQDESV (reference sequence). This CDR3 contains 14 residues. The CDR3, as DNA: TGTGCCAGCAGCTTAGAGGGGGCCACCTACGAGCAGTACTTC. This gives the protein CASSLEGATYEQYF.

The genes are TRBV25-1 and TRBJ2-1, with D tentatively TRBD1 (5 bases). The CDR3 has 12 amino acids. Looked up from germline, CDR1 is MGHDK and CDR2 is SYGVNS. The germline V and J ends were trimmed by 4 bases and 8 bases, with 9 bases remaining between them. The CDR3 sequence: CASSARGDEQFF. The CDR3 DNA reads TGTGCCAGCAGTGCAAGGGGCGATGAGCAGTTCTTC.

The V and J genes are TRBV3-1 (or the pseudogene TRBV3-2) and TRBJ2-7; 13 nucleotides align to TRBD2. Germline CDR1 reads LGHDT; CDR2 reads YNNKEL (reference sequence). After removal of 0 bases from V and 6 bases from J, the junction contained 11 bases not matched to a gene. The CDR3 is 18 residues long. The CDR3 sequence is CASSQETLGLAGVAEQYF. Here the CDR3 DNA reads TGTGCCAGCAGCCAAGAAACTCTAGGACTAGCGGGGGTGGCCGAGCAGTACTTC.

The chain employs TRBV18 and TRBJ1-5; unclear D gene. The CDR3 covers 14 residues. From germline, CDR1 is KGHSH and CDR2 LQKENI. Trimming took 5 bases from V and 0 from J, leaving 8 bases between them. DNA for the CDR3: TGTGCCAGCTCAGAGCGATATAGCAATCAGCCCCAGCATTTT. Translation gives CASSERYSNQPQHF.

CDR3 protein: CASSTGVDQPQHF. The CDR3, as DNA: TGTGCCAGTAGCACAGGGGTGGACCAGCCCCAGCATTTT. This chain connects TRBV19 to TRBJ1-5; 7 bases align to TRBD1. Germline trimming cut 6 bases from V and 7 bases from J; bases unmatched to any gene: 6. This CDR3 contains 13 residues. The V gene's germline CDR1 is LNHDA and CDR2 SQIVND (reference sequence).